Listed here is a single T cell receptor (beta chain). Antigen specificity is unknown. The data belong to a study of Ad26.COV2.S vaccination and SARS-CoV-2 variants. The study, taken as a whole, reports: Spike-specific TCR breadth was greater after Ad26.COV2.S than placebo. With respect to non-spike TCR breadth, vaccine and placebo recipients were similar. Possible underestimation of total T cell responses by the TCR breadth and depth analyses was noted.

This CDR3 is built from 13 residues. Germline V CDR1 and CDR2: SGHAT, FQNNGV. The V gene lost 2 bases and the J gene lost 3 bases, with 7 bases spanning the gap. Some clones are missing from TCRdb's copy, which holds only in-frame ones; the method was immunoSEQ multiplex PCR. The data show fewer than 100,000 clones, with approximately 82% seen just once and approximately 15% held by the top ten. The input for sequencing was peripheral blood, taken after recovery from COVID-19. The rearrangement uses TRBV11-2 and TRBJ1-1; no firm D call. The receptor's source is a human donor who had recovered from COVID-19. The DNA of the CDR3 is TGTGCCAGCAGCTTACGTTCCGACACTGAAGCTTTCTTT. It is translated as CASSLRSDTEAFF.